Listed below are T cell receptor beta chains from one sample, sequenced in a study of cytomegalovirus exposure and HLA in healthy donors. Data came from immunoSEQ multiplex PCR; TCRdb stores just in-frame clones and leaves some out. The sample holds under 45,000 clones. Sequences were obtained from PBMCs. The source is a male donor in good health and CMV-seronegative. Both conserved end residues are part of each CDR3. The D gene is left open where the match is weak.

J: TRBJ2-2
D: NA
V: TRBV7-8
DNA: TGTGCCAGCAGCTCAACTCCGCGCTTCGGGGAGCTGTTTTTT
CDR3: CASSSTPRFGELFF

J: TRBJ1-1
D: TRBD1
V: TRBV28
DNA: TGTGCCAGCAACAAAGCGGACAGGGACGACACTGAAGCTTTCTTT
CDR3: CASNKADRDDTEAFF

J: TRBJ2-1
D: NA
V: TRBV5-8
DNA: TGTGCCAGCAGAGTGCTACCGAGCTCCTACAATGAGCAGTTCTTC
CDR3: CASRVLPSSYNEQFF

J: TRBJ2-4
D: NA
V: TRBV29-1
DNA: TGCAGCGTTGCTACACAGGTGAACAACATTCAGTACTTC
CDR3: CSVATQVNNIQYF

J: TRBJ1-1
D: TRBD1
V: TRBV18
DNA: TGTGCCAGCTCACCACTACAGGGGGCTCGGGCTGAAGCTTTCTTT
CDR3: CASSPLQGARAEAFF

J: TRBJ2-1
D: TRBD2
V: TRBV7-9
DNA: TGTGCCAGCAGCTTCGGAGGGACTAGCGGGGAGAATGAGCAGTTCTTC
CDR3: CASSFGGTSGENEQFF

J: TRBJ1-1
D: TRBD1
V: TRBV19
DNA: TGTGCCAGTAGTCTCCAGGGGGCCGGGAACACTGAAGCTTTCTTT
CDR3: CASSLQGAGNTEAFF

J: TRBJ1-3
D: NA
V: TRBV15
DNA: TGTGCCACCAGCAGGCGGGCTTTCAGCTCTGGAAACACCATATATTTT
CDR3: CATSRRAFSSGNTIYF

J: TRBJ1-2
D: TRBD1
V: TRBV18
DNA: TGTGCCAGCTCACCTTACTTACAGGGGGACTATGGCTACACCTTC
CDR3: CASSPYLQGDYGYTF

J: TRBJ2-7
D: NA
V: TRBV20-1
DNA: TGCAGTGCTATACTAGTGAGCGAGCAGTACTTC
CDR3: CSAILVSEQYF

J: TRBJ1-3
D: NA
V: TRBV5-1
DNA: TGCGCCAGCAGCTTGGAGGGGGTTGGAAACACCATATATTTT
CDR3: CASSLEGVGNTIYF

J: TRBJ1-1
D: NA
V: TRBV5-8
DNA: TGTGCCAGCAGCTTGCAAATGAACACTGAAGCTTTCTTT
CDR3: CASSLQMNTEAFF

J: TRBJ1-4
D: TRBD1
V: TRBV5-4
DNA: TGTGCCAGCAGCTCGGGACAGGTTTTGGAAAAACTGTTTTTT
CDR3: CASSSGQVLEKLFF

J: TRBJ2-3
D: TRBD2
V: TRBV13
DNA: TGTGCCAGCAGCAGTGGGGGGGGGACAGATACGCAGTATTTT
CDR3: CASSSGGGTDTQYF

J: TRBJ1-3
D: NA
V: TRBV27
DNA: TGTGCCAGCAGTTTTGGGCAGGGAAACACCATATATTTT
CDR3: CASSFGQGNTIYF

J: TRBJ2-2
D: NA
V: TRBV19
DNA: TGTGCCAGTAGTACAGTCAGGGCTCAGGAGCTGTTTTTT
CDR3: CASSTVRAQELFF

J: TRBJ1-5
D: TRBD1
V: TRBV27
DNA: TGTGCCACTTCCCCTGACAGGGGGGACAATCAGCCCCAGCATTTT
CDR3: CATSPDRGDNQPQHF